These T cell receptor beta chains were read from a single sample in a study of T-cell memory formation after mild COVID-19. Via MiXCR, TCRdb re-called the 5' RACE reads, giving one row per CDR3 protein. Found here are over 150,000 distinct CDR3 sequences, roughly 13% of them singletons; the top ten hold 2.5% to 4%. The sequencing sample was made of PBMCs or a T cell subset sorted from them (not recorded which). The receptors shown here come from a man aged 18 to 30 who had mild COVID-19 (a few samples of this study predate the infection). Cell type and time point are not known. Each CDR3 is given with its conserved first and last residue. A D gene is named only where the DNA matches it firmly. Clone size appears in some rows only: once, few, many, or a class for an expanded clone.

j_gene,abundance,v_gene,d_gene,CDR3aa,CDR3nt
TRBJ2-3,-,TRBV29-1,-,CSVRSYQGPGGDTQYF,TGCAGCGTCCGATCTTATCAGGGGCCGGGTGGAGATACGCAGTATTTT
TRBJ2-5,-,TRBV7-8,-,CASSLRPGLETQYF,TGTGCCAGCAGCTTAAGGCCAGGGCTAGAGACCCAGTACTTC
TRBJ1-4,few,TRBV5-1,-,CASSSDRPNEKLFF,TGCGCCAGCAGCTCAGACAGACCTAATGAAAAACTGTTTTTT
TRBJ2-7,few,TRBV20-1,-,CSAFQDNYEQYF,TGCAGTGCCTTCCAAGATAACTACGAGCAGTACTTC
TRBJ2-3,-,TRBV12-3/TRBV12-4,-,CASSFTDTFTDTQYF,TGTGCCAGCAGTTTTACGGACACCTTCACAGATACGCAGTATTTT
TRBJ2-1,-,TRBV18,-,CASSPPRDKTTNNEQFF,TGTGCCAGCTCACCACCGCGGGACAAAACCACCAACAATGAGCAGTTCTTC
TRBJ2-5,once,TRBV11-2,TRBD2,CASSKNLAGAETQYF,TGTGCCAGCAGCAAGAATCTAGCGGGGGCAGAGACCCAGTACTTC
TRBJ1-5,many,TRBV7-9,-,CASSPENQPQHF,TGTGCCAGCAGTCCCGAGAATCAGCCCCAGCATTTT
TRBJ2-2,-,TRBV28,-,CASSLSIILAGELFF,TGTGCCAGCAGTTTATCCATAATACTAGCCGGGGAGCTGTTTTTT
TRBJ1-4,-,TRBV18,-,CASSPGGDNEKLFF,TGTGCCAGCTCACCGGGCGGAGATAATGAAAAACTGTTTTTT
TRBJ2-5,many,TRBV7-9,-,CASSRRQDQETQYF,TGTGCCAGCAGCAGGCGACAGGACCAAGAGACCCAGTACTTC
TRBJ2-3,-,TRBV4-1,-,CASSQVSPRGRIDTQYF,TGCGCCAGCAGCCAAGTGAGTCCGCGGGGTAGAATAGATACGCAGTATTTT
TRBJ2-3,few,TRBV2,TRBD2,CASGGTSGSTDTQYF,TGTGCCAGCGGAGGGACTAGCGGAAGCACAGATACGCAGTATTTT
TRBJ1-1,-,TRBV28,-,CASSKENTEAFF,TGTGCCAGCAGTAAGGAGAACACTGAAGCTTTCTTT
TRBJ1-6,-,TRBV10-2,-,CASSESGYNSPLHF,TGCGCCAGCAGTGAGTCGGGGTACAATTCACCCCTCCACTTT
TRBJ2-5,-,TRBV3-1,-,CASVKKAGEETQYF,TGTGCCAGCGTTAAGAAAGCCGGGGAAGAGACCCAGTACTTC
TRBJ2-3,-,TRBV28,-,CASSLQGEGWDTQYF,TGTGCCAGCAGTTTGCAGGGGGAGGGATGGGATACGCAGTATTTT
TRBJ2-3,-,TRBV9,TRBD2,CASSVGNSGGLRSTDTQYF,TGTGCCAGCAGCGTAGGTAATAGCGGGGGTCTTCGAAGCACAGATACGCAGTATTTT
TRBJ1-1,-,TRBV7-2,TRBD1,CASSLGLATGETEAFF,TGTGCCAGCAGCTTAGGACTCGCGACAGGGGAGACTGAAGCTTTCTTT
TRBJ2-7,-,TRBV12-3/TRBV12-4,TRBD1,CASSYGQAYEQYF,TGTGCCAGCAGTTACGGACAGGCCTACGAGCAGTACTTC
TRBJ1-1,-,TRBV5-4,-,CASGSAFGQAFF,TGTGCCAGCGGATCCGCTTTCGGCCAAGCTTTCTTT
TRBJ1-2,many,TRBV5-1,-,CASSLALGYYGYTF,TGCGCCAGCAGCTTGGCCTTGGGGTACTATGGCTACACCTTC
TRBJ1-2,few,TRBV6-2/TRBV6-3,-,CASRPLDISWGYTF,TGTGCCAGCAGACCCCTCGACATTTCTTGGGGCTACACCTTC
TRBJ2-1,few,TRBV28,TRBD1,CASNTTPQGRYNEQFF,TGTGCCAGCAACACCACCCCACAGGGGCGCTACAATGAGCAGTTCTTC